This entry is about one T cell receptor (beta chain). Its antigen is as yet unknown. Germline CDR1 is LGHDT and CDR2 is YNNKEL (reference sequence). V was pared by 4 bases and J by 7 bases, with 15 bases of the junction left unmatched. This CDR3 has 19 amino acids. It was with a sample-barcoded 5' primer and a J-beta primer mix that a second PCR of roughly 7 to 12 cycles was run. TCRdb processed the 5' RACE reads anew with MiXCR; each CDR3 protein has one entry. The sample holds about 1.4 million distinct CDR3 sequences, around 59% seen once. The sample belongs to a study of blood T cells in healthy people across ages. Study-level findings and limits: Unknown donor CMV status possibly confounded expanded clonotype changes.

The source is a man younger than 35 in good health. The specimen was blood. The chain is built from TRBV3-1 and TRBJ2-6; 11 bases line up with TRBD1. The CDR3 region is CASSLSGTGGALGANVLTF. DNA for the CDR3: TGTGCCAGCAGCCTAAGCGGGACAGGGGGTGCCTTAGGAGCCAACGTCCTGACTTTC. The full variable domain, completed using reference TRBV3-1 and TRBJ2-6, is DTAVSQTPKYLVTQMGNDKSIKCEQNLGHDTMYWYKQDSKKFLKIMFSYNNKELIINETVPNRFSPKSPDKAHLNLHINSLELGDSAVYFCASSLSGTGGALGANVLTFGAGSRLTVL.